This TCR beta chain is drawn from a study of blood T cell repertoires in COVID-19. The wider study: PBMCs, B-cell-depleted T cells, or T cells provided the cDNA or gDNA that made up the material.

The CDR3 is 12 residues long. V gave up 0 bases and J gave up 10 bases, with 10 bases separating them. The germline CDR1 and CDR2 sequences are MNHNS and SASEGT. As originally analysed: Counts of nucleated cells, estimated from reference gene primer amplification, were obtained. Produced via immunoSEQ multiplex PCR; TCRdb's table is partial and in-frame only. For V, J and clone size, that table is used; D and trimming come from the DNA. The sample comprises fewer than 400,000 clones, around four fifths of which are singletons, and just under 3% rests with the top ten. The chain recombines TRBV6-1 with TRBJ2-7; D is uncertain. The TCR was taken from a man aged 30 to 45 with active or convalescent COVID-19. Sequencing used peripheral blood. The CDR3, as DNA: TGTGCCAGCAGTGAAGCGAGGAGTTCCCAGTACTTC. Translating gives CASSEARSSQYF.